These 25 T cell receptor beta chains were all obtained from the same sample, sequenced in a study of blood T cell repertoires in COVID-19. The protocol was immunoSEQ multiplex PCR, while the TCRdb copy is restricted to in-frame clones and leaves out a portion. The data hold under 200,000 clones, with roughly 85% observed a single time. Sequenced sample: peripheral blood. All receptors come from a woman aged 50 to 60 with COVID-19, enrolled during active disease.

This clone appeared once. The chain is built from TRBV7-2 and TRBJ1-2; 10 bases agree with TRBD1. Trimming took 1 base from V and 4 from J; bases not matched to a gene: 3. The CDR3 length is 15 residues. Germline values: CDR1 SGHTA, CDR2 FQGNSA. In nucleotides, the CDR3 is TGTGCCAGCAGCTTAGGACAGGGGGCGAGCTATGGCTACACCTTC. Its protein product is CASSLGQGASYGYTF.

The genes are TRBV14 and TRBJ2-7; 10 positions match TRBD2. V lost 5 bases, J lost 7 bases, and 8 bases stayed unmatched. Per germline, CDR1 SGHDN and CDR2 FVKESK. This CDR3 region has 14 residues. The CDR3 region has the DNA TGTGCCAGCAGCGTTAGCGGGGGGCTCTGGGAGCAGTACTTC. It encodes CASSVSGGLWEQYF.

The V gene is TRBV7-2, the J gene TRBJ2-7; D not certain. The CDR3 contains 12 residues. Germline V CDR1 and CDR2: SGHTA, FQGNSA. Trimming took off 4 bases at V and 4 bases at J, with 8 bases between the two ends. CDR3 in amino acids: CASSSAQYEQYF. Here the CDR3 DNA reads TGTGCCAGCAGCTCAGCCCAGTACGAGCAGTACTTC.

The chain recombines TRBV6-5 with TRBJ2-7, with 9 nucleotides matching TRBD1. V gave up 4 bases and J gave up 2 bases; unmatched junction bases: 3. The germline V gene has CDR1 MNHEY and CDR2 SVGAGI. The CDR3 runs 14 residues. The CDR3 DNA is TGTGCCAGCAGTTCCGGGACAGGGACCTACGAGCAGTACTTC. This encodes CASSSGTGTYEQYF.

The chain joins TRBV29-1 to TRBJ1-4, with 11 bases fitting TRBD1. The germline V gene encodes CDR1 SQVTM and CDR2 ANQGSEA. The J segment lost 7 bases and the V segment lost 5 bases, leaving 6 bases of the junction unmatched. This CDR3 comprises 14 residues. The CDR3 region is CSVIMGTGGEKLFF. The CDR3 nucleotides read TGCAGCGTTATAATGGGGACAGGGGGTGAAAAACTGTTTTTT.

The genes are TRBV28 and TRBJ2-5; D not certain. Germline lookup yields CDR1 MDHEN and CDR2 SYDVKM. Trimming left V 8 bases short and J 1 base short, with 14 bases between. The CDR3 has 14 amino acids. The CDR3 sequence: CASSVAAIQETQYF. The CDR3 nucleotides read TGTGCCAGCTCTGTGGCCGCAATCCAAGAGACCCAGTACTTC.

The chain has TRBV6-6 and TRBJ2-7, with D possibly being TRBD1 or TRBD2 (7 bases each). CDR1 MNHNY and CDR2 SVGAGI come from the germline V gene (reference sequence). With 5 bases removed from V and 7 bases from J, the gap between germline ends came to 12 bases. This CDR3 has 12 amino acids. The CDR3 reads CASSRQGGEQYF. CDR3 DNA: TGTGCCAGCAGTCGACAGGGAGGGGAGCAGTACTTC.

This clone was seen a handful of times. CDR3 sequence reads: CASSSRYANTEAFF. The CDR3 coding sequence is TGTGCCAGCAGCTCCCGCTACGCGAACACTGAAGCTTTCTTT. The V and J genes are TRBV11-2 and TRBJ1-1; D not resolved. Trimming removed 4 bases at V and 1 base at J, with 10 bases between. The CDR3 has 14 residues. Germline CDR1 SGHAT, CDR2 FQNNGV.

The chain combines TRBV6-2 or TRBV6-3 with TRBJ1-2, with TRBD1 as a possible D gene (5 bases). V gave up 4 bases and J gave up 4 bases, with 10 bases separating them. The length of the CDR3 is 13 residues. Germline loops: CDR1 MNHEY, CDR2 SVGEGT. The CDR3 loop is CASSFTGGYGYTF. CDR3 nucleotide sequence: TGTGCCAGCAGTTTTACCGGGGGCTATGGCTACACCTTC.

This rearrangement joins TRBV11-2 to TRBJ1-1; D remains ambiguous. V gave up 2 bases and J gave up 1 base, with 8 bases separating them. The CDR3 is made up of 14 amino acids. Looked up from germline, CDR1 is SGHAT and CDR2 is FQNNGV. CDR3 sequence reads: CASSLTDQNTEAFF. The CDR3 bases are TGTGCCAGCAGCTTAACAGACCAGAACACTGAAGCTTTCTTT.

The CDR3 is CASRGRDRAETQYF. The CDR3 region has the DNA TGTGCCAGCAGGGGCCGGGACAGGGCAGAGACCCAGTACTTC. The chain uses TRBV3-1 (or the pseudogene TRBV3-2) and TRBJ2-5; 9 nucleotides agree with TRBD1. Trimming at V came to 6 bases and at J to 4 bases, leaving 6 bases not matched to a gene. Germline CDR1 LGHDT, CDR2 YNNKEL (reference sequence). The CDR3 covers 14 residues.

The chain employs TRBV19 and TRBJ2-2, with a tentative D call TRBD1 (6 bases). V was trimmed by 0 bases and J by 3 bases, leaving 17 bases between them. CDR3 length: 18 amino acids. Germline CDR1 LNHDA, CDR2 SQIVND (reference sequence). CDR3 in amino acids: CASSIDRARGFDTGELFF. The CDR3 coding sequence is TGTGCCAGTAGTATAGATCGGGCCAGGGGATTCGACACCGGGGAGCTGTTTTTT.

On this clone itself: Other DNA sequences from this sample encode an identical CDR3 as well. The chain couples TRBV5-1 to TRBJ1-4; 8 bases agree with TRBD1. Germline V CDR1 and CDR2: SGHRS, YFSETQ. The ends lost 4 bases at V and 5 bases at J; junction bases unmatched: 4. The CDR3 consists of 14 residues. CDR3 region: CASSTGQGNEKLFF. The CDR3 nucleotides are TGCGCCAGCAGCACCGGACAGGGAAATGAAAAACTGTTTTTT.

V usage is TRBV7-2 and J usage is TRBJ2-7; the match to TRBD2 covers 9 bases. V gave up 1 base and J gave up 4 bases; unmatched junction bases: 14. The CDR3 has 18 residues. The germline V gene encodes CDR1 SGHTA and CDR2 FQGNSA. This CDR3 is CASSLVSSGETRRYEQYF. CDR3 DNA sequence: TGTGCCAGCAGCTTAGTTTCTAGCGGGGAGACCAGGAGATACGAGCAGTACTTC.

The chain is built from TRBV7-9 and TRBJ1-5, with 7 bases matching TRBD1. CDR3 length: 15 residues. The germline V gene has CDR1 SEHNR and CDR2 FQNEAQ (reference sequence). The junction had 2 bases not matched to a gene; V was cut back by 3 bases and J by 0 bases. CDR3 DNA: TGTGCCAGCAGCTTGGGACAGTATAGCAATCAGCCCCAGCATTTT. Translated, it gives CASSLGQYSNQPQHF.

V gene TRBV7-3 combines with J gene TRBJ2-3; maybe TRBD2 (5 bases). Germline-derived CDR1 and CDR2 are SGHTA and FQGTGA. V was trimmed by 3 bases and J by 2 bases, leaving 9 bases between them. This CDR3 is built from 14 residues. CDR3 in DNA: TGTGCCAGCAGCTTCGGACTGATCACAGATACGCAGTATTTT. Protein: CASSFGLITDTQYF.

The chain links TRBV29-1 to TRBJ2-2, with 9 nucleotides matching TRBD2. This CDR3 has 15 amino acids. V lost 3 bases to trimming and J lost 1 base; unmatched junction nucleotides: 3. Germline loops: CDR1 SQVTM, CDR2 ANQGSEA. CDR3 sequence (DNA): TGCAGCGTTGAGCTAGCGGGGAGGAACACCGGGGAGCTGTTTTTT. Amino acid sequence: CSVELAGRNTGELFF.

This chain connects TRBV5-8 to TRBJ2-5; possible D gene TRBD1, 5 bases. The length of the CDR3 is 13 residues. In germline, CDR1 is SGHTS, CDR2 YDEGEE. V was shortened by 1 base and J by 5 bases, with 9 bases between the two germline ends. Written as DNA, the CDR3 is TGTGCCAGCAGCTTGACAGGTTCTGAGACCCAGTACTTC. This sequence encodes CASSLTGSETQYF.

As DNA, the CDR3 is TGCAGCGTTGGTGGGGGAGGCGGGGAGCTGTTTTTT. It codes for CSVGGGGGELFF. The rearrangement links TRBV29-1 to TRBJ2-2; D is perhaps TRBD2 (6 bases). Germline-derived CDR1 and CDR2 are SQVTM and ANQGSEA. V shed 4 bases and J shed 7 bases, with 10 bases lying between them. The CDR3 sequence is 12 residues long.

V usage is TRBV2 and J usage is TRBJ2-7; D possibly corresponds to TRBD2 (7 bases). With 7 bases removed from V and 2 bases from J, the gap between germline ends came to 18 bases. The CDR3 is 15 amino acids. CDR1 and CDR2 from the germline V gene are SNHLY and FYNNEI. The CDR3 sequence is CASNAGRGTTYEQYF. The CDR3 coding sequence is TGTGCCAGCAACGCGGGGCGGGGGACAACCTACGAGCAGTACTTC.

This clone showed up just a few times. The chain links TRBV2 to TRBJ2-1; TRBD2 agrees at 14 bases. The germline CDR1 and CDR2 sequences are SNHLY and FYNNEI. With 7 bases clipped from V and 10 bases from J, the junction kept 12 bases outside the gene matches. The CDR3 covers 16 residues. The CDR3 reads CASTVRTSGGRVEQFF. In DNA form, the CDR3 reads TGTGCCAGCACAGTCCGGACTAGCGGGGGGAGGGTCGAGCAGTTCTTC.

The chain joins TRBV6-6 to TRBJ1-3, with 7 bases lining up with TRBD1. This CDR3 comprises 13 residues. The V gene end was trimmed by 5 bases and the J gene end by 4 bases; junction bases not matched to a gene: 2. Germline-derived CDR1 and CDR2 are MNHNY and SVGAGI (reference sequence). The CDR3 region has the DNA TGTGCCAGCAGTATGACAGGGGGAAACACCATATATTTT. Translation: CASSMTGGNTIYF.

This chain links TRBV27 with TRBJ2-5; 11 nucleotides agree with TRBD2. The V and J ends lost 5 bases and 5 bases, in that order; junction bases with no gene match: 4. The germline V gene has CDR1 MNHEY and CDR2 SMNVEV (reference sequence). The CDR3 loop spans 14 amino acids. Here the CDR3 reads CASSVTSGVETQYF. The CDR3 DNA follows: TGTGCCAGCAGTGTGACTAGCGGGGTTGAGACCCAGTACTTC.

The V and J genes are TRBV5-4 and TRBJ2-3, with D possibly TRBD2 on 7 matching bases. Germline V lookup: CDR1 SGHNT, CDR2 YYREEE (reference sequence). CDR3 size: 17 residues. V lost 4 bases, J lost 3 bases, and 21 bases lay in between. CDR3 sequence (DNA): TGTGCCAGCAGCCGGGCGGCGGGGGCTGGATTTACAGATACGCAGTATTTT. Translating it yields CASSRAAGAGFTDTQYF.

This chain connects TRBV12-3 or TRBV12-4 to TRBJ1-1; D gene uncertain. The CDR3 covers 12 residues. With 5 bases removed from V and 5 bases from J, the gap between germline ends came to 9 bases. CDR3 residues: CASSVRGTEAFF. CDR3 nucleotide sequence: TGTGCCAGCAGTGTCCGAGGAACTGAAGCTTTCTTT.